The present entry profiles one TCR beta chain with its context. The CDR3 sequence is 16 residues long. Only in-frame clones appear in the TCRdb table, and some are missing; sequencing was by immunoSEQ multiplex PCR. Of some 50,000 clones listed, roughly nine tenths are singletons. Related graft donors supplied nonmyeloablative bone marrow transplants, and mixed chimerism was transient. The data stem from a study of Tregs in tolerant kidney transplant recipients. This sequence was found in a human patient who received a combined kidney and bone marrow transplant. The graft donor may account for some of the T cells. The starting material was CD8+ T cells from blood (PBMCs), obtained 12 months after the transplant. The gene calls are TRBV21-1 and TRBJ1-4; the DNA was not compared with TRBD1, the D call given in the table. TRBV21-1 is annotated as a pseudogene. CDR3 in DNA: TGTGCCAGCAGCAAATACCAACAGGGGGTAAATGAAAAACTGTTTTTT. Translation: CASSKYQQGVNEKLFF.